This T cell receptor (beta chain) was captured by sequencing in a study of blood T cell repertoires in COVID-19. Study in general: The United States, Italy and Spain supplied acute and convalescent COVID-19 samples. T cells, B-cell-depleted T cells, or PBMCs provided the cDNA or gDNA that served as material.

Measured with immunoSEQ multiplex PCR; TCRdb has only the in-frame clones, and not every one. Of tens of thousands of clones in the sample, about 80% were seen once. The CDR3 totals 17 residues. Germline V CDR1 and CDR2: MNHEY, SMNVEV (reference sequence). Trimming cost V 4 bases and J 1 base; bases outside gene matches: 6. What was sequenced was peripheral blood. The TCR comes from a human donor in a cohort sampled during active COVID-19. The chain combines TRBV27 with TRBJ2-3; 12 positions match TRBD2. CDR3 sequence reads: CASSYLAGGPGTDTQYF. In DNA form, the CDR3 reads TGTGCCAGCAGTTATCTAGCGGGGGGGCCCGGCACAGATACGCAGTATTTT.